This TCR beta chain was identified during a study of vaccination effects on CD4 cells after COVID-19. Looking at the study overall: For each well, 1.5 million to 2 million PBMC were cultured with 10 IU/ml IL-2 and roughly 9.8 ug/ml peptides.

The protocol was immunoSEQ multiplex PCR, while the TCRdb copy is restricted to in-frame clones and leaves out a portion. The data show some 31,000 clones, with roughly 70% seen just once and about 3.8% held by the top ten. Trimming pared 0 bases from V and 4 bases from J, leaving 11 bases between. CDR3 length equals 16 residues. Germline V gene data show CDR1 as SGHNT and CDR2 as YYREEE (reference sequence). The authors isolated CD4+ T cells after 10 days of culture. On this clone: Its antigen is as yet unknown.

The TCR comes from a human donor who received a COVID-19 vaccine. Sequenced here: CD4+ T cells from PBMCs cultured without peptide, sampled before COVID-19 vaccination. The J gene is TRBJ1-6, the V gene TRBV5-4, with a tentative D call TRBD1 (6 bases). The CDR3 is CASSLEGRGYNSPLHF. CDR3 in DNA: TGTGCCAGCAGCTTGGAGGGCAGGGGTTATAATTCACCCCTCCACTTT.